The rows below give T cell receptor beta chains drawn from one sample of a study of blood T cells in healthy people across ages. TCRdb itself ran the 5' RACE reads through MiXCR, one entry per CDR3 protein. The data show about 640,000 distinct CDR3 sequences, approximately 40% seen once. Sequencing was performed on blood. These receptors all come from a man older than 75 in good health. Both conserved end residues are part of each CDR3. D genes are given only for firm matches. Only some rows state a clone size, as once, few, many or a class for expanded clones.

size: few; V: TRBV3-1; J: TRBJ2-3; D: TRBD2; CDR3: CASSQDRIAGGDTQYF; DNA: TGTGCCAGCAGCCAAGATCGGATAGCGGGGGGAGATACGCAGTATTTT
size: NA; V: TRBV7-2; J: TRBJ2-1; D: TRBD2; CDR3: CASSLLAGWRDEQFF; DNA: TGTGCCAGCAGCCTTTTAGCGGGGTGGAGGGATGAGCAGTTCTTC
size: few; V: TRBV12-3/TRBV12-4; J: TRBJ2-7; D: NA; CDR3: CASSLALSYEQYF; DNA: TGTGCCAGCAGTTTGGCCCTTTCCTACGAGCAGTACTTC
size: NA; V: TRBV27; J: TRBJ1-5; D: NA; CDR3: CASSPEPGENDQPQHF; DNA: TGTGCCAGCAGTCCGGAACCAGGGGAGAATGATCAGCCCCAGCATTTT
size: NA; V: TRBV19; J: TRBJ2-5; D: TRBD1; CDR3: CASSNRGQETQYF; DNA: TGTGCCAGTTCAAACAGGGGGCAAGAGACCCAGTACTTC
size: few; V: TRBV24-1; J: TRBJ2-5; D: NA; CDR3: CATSDLGSSLETQYF; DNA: TGTGCCACCAGTGATTTGGGTAGCTCCTTGGAGACCCAGTACTTC
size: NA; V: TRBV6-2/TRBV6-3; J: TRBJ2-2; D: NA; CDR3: CASSSRVTGELFF; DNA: TGTGCCAGCAGTTCCAGGGTCACCGGGGAGCTGTTTTTT
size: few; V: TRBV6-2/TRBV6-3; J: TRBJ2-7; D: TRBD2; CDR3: CASSYYGLAGVPAYEQYF; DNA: TGTGCCAGCAGTTACTATGGACTAGCGGGAGTCCCTGCCTACGAGCAGTACTTC
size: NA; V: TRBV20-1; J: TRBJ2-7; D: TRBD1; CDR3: CSASGQGVPYEQYF; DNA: TGCAGTGCTAGTGGGCAGGGGGTTCCCTACGAGCAGTACTTC
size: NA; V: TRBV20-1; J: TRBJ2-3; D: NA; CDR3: CSARDKRISTDTQYF; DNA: TGCAGTGCTAGAGATAAGCGTATTAGCACAGATACGCAGTATTTT
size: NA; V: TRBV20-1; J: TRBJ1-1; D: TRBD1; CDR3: CSAQDRYQRVMNTEAFF; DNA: TGCAGTGCTCAGGACAGGTACCAGAGGGTCATGAACACTGAAGCTTTCTTT
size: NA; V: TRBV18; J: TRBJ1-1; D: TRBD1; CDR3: CASSPSAQGADTEAFF; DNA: TGTGCCAGCTCACCATCGGCTCAGGGGGCCGACACTGAAGCTTTCTTT
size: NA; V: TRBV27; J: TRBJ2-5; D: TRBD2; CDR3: CASRGSTGGFPETQYF; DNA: TGTGCCAGCAGGGGTTCTACGGGAGGCTTCCCAGAGACCCAGTACTTC
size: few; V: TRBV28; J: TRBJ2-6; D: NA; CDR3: CASSLTGEANVLTF; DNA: TGTGCCAGCAGTTTAACGGGTGAAGCCAACGTCCTGACTTTC
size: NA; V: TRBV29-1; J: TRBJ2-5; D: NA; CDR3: CSASMGEVLETQYF; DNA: TGCAGCGCCTCGATGGGGGAGGTTTTAGAGACCCAGTACTTC
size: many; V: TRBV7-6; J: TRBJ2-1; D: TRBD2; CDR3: CASRIGTSGLYNEQFF; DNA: TGTGCCAGCAGGATAGGGACTAGCGGTCTATACAATGAGCAGTTCTTC
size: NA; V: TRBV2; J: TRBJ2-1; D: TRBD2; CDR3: CASSEEVLGEGKYEQFF; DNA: TGTGCCAGCAGTGAAGAGGTCCTAGGGGAGGGAAAGTATGAGCAGTTCTTC
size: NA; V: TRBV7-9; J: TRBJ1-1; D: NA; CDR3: CASSPVRDMNTEAFF; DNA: TGTGCCAGCAGCCCCGTTCGGGACATGAACACTGAAGCTTTCTTT
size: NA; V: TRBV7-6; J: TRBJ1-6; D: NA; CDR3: CASSLGSHSYNSPLHF; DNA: TGTGCCAGCAGCTTAGGGAGTCACTCCTATAATTCACCCCTCCACTTT
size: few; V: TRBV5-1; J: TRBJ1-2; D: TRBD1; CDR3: CASSPQGADGYTF; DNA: TGCGCCAGCAGTCCACAGGGGGCTGATGGCTACACCTTC
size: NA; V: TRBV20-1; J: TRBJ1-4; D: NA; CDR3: CSARGANEKLFF; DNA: TGCAGTGCTAGAGGGGCAAATGAAAAACTGTTTTTT
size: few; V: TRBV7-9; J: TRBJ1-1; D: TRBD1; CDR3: CASSRTGLGTEAFF; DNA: TGTGCCAGCAGCCGGACAGGGTTGGGCACTGAAGCTTTCTTT
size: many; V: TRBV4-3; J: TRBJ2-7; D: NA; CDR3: CASSQSDVAYEQYF; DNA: TGCGCCAGCAGCCAATCCGACGTAGCCTACGAGCAGTACTTC
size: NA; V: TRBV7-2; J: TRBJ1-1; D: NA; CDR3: CASSLLNTGAFF; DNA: TGTGCCAGCAGTTTACTGAACACTGGAGCTTTCTTT
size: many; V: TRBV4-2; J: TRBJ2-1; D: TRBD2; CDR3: CASSQDSRGGPNEQFF; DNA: TGTGCCAGCAGCCAAGATTCGCGGGGGGGCCCTAATGAGCAGTTCTTC
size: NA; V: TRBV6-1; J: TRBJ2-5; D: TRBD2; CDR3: CVSTGERTSGVSQETQYF; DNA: TGTGTCAGCACCGGGGAACGGACTAGCGGGGTGAGCCAAGAGACCCAGTACTTC
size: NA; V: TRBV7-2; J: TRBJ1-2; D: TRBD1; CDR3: CASSPDRERGYTF; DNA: TGTGCCAGCAGCCCCGACAGGGAACGTGGCTACACCTTC
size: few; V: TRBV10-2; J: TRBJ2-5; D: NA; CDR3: CASSESGPAGETQYF; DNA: TGCGCCAGCAGTGAGTCGGGGCCCGCGGGGGAGACCCAGTACTTC
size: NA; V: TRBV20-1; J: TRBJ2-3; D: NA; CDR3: CSATPPAAGRIEDTQYF; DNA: TGCAGTGCTACACCCCCCGCGGCGGGGAGGATTGAGGATACGCAGTATTTT
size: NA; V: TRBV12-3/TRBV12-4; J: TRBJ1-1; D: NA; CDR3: CASSPDPQGNTEAFF; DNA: TGTGCCAGCAGTCCAGACCCACAGGGAAACACTGAAGCTTTCTTT
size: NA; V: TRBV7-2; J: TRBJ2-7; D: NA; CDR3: CASSLAVRSYEQYF; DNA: TGTGCCAGCAGCTTAGCTGTGAGGTCCTACGAGCAGTACTTC
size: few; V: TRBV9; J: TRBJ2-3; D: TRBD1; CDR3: CASSVVGQGTDTQYF; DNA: TGTGCCAGCAGCGTAGTGGGACAGGGCACAGATACGCAGTATTTT
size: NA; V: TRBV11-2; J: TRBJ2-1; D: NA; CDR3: CASSLSSGYNEQFF; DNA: TGTGCCAGCAGCTTAAGTTCCGGTTACAATGAGCAGTTCTTC
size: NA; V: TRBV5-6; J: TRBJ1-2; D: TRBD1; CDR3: CASSPGQGKSFGYGYTF; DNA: TGTGCCAGCAGCCCCGGACAGGGGAAAAGTTTCGGCTATGGCTACACCTTC
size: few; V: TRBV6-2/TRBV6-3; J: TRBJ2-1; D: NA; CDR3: CASIRAAAQGEQFF; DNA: TGTGCCAGCATTCGGGCCGCTGCCCAGGGGGAGCAGTTCTTC
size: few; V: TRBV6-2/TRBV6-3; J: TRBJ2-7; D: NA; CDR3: CASSDRSSYNEQYF; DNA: TGTGCCAGCAGCGACAGGAGCTCCTACAATGAGCAGTACTTC
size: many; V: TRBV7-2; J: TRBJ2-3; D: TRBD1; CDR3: CASSSKTGFGTDTQYF; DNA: TGTGCCAGCAGCTCTAAGACAGGGTTTGGTACAGATACGCAGTATTTT
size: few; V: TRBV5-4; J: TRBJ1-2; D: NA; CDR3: CASSLEPDHQGNYGYTF; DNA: TGTGCCAGCAGCCTAGAACCTGATCATCAGGGGAACTATGGCTACACCTTC
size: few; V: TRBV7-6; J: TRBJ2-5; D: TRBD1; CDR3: CASSQSSGQAQETQYF; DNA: TGTGCCAGCAGCCAAAGCTCGGGACAGGCGCAAGAGACCCAGTACTTC
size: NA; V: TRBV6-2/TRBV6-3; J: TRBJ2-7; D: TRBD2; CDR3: CASTTGLAYEQYF; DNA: TGTGCCAGCACCACGGGACTAGCCTACGAGCAGTACTTC
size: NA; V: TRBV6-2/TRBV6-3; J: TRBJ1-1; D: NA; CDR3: CASSFYSLTEAFF; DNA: TGTGCCAGCAGTTTTTACAGCCTCACTGAAGCTTTCTTT
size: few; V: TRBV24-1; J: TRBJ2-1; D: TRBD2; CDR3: CATSRGGSGSLNEQFF; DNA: TGTGCCACCAGCCGCGGGGGAAGCGGGAGTCTAAATGAGCAGTTCTTC
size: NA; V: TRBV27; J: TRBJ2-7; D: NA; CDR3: CASSSRDRPTYEQYF; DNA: TGTGCCAGCAGTTCCCGCGACAGGCCAACCTACGAGCAGTACTTC
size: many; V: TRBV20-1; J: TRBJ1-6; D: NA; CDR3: CSAIFESSYNSPLHF; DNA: TGCAGTGCCATCTTCGAGAGCTCCTATAATTCACCCCTCCACTTT
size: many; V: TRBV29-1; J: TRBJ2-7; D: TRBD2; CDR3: CSVEIPDTSGRRWGEQYF; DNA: TGCAGCGTTGAAATCCCGGATACTAGCGGGAGGAGGTGGGGCGAGCAGTACTTC
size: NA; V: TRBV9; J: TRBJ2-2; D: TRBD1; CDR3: CASSVGAAGKGQRHPGELFF; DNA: TGTGCCAGCAGCGTAGGCGCGGCTGGAAAGGGACAGAGACACCCCGGGGAGCTGTTTTTT
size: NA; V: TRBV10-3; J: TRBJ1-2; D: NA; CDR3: CAITGTRGNYGYTF; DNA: TGTGCCATCACGGGTACGAGGGGAAACTATGGCTACACCTTC
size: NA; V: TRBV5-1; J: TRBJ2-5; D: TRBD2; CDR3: CASSRTSGMTETQYF; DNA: TGCGCCAGCAGCCGGACTAGCGGGATGACGGAGACCCAGTACTTC
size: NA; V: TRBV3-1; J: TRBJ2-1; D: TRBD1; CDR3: CASSLGQGAKKFF; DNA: TGTGCCAGCAGCCTCGGACAGGGGGCGAAAAAGTTCTTC
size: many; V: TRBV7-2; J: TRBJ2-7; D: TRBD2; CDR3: CASSRTSGGLSSSYEQYF; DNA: TGTGCCAGCAGCCGGACTAGCGGGGGCCTATCGTCCTCCTACGAGCAGTACTTC
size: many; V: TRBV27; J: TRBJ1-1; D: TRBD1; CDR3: CASSPWTGLNTEAFF; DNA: TGTGCCAGCAGTCCTTGGACAGGATTGAACACTGAAGCTTTCTTT
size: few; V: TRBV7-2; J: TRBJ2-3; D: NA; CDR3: CASSLGGPADTQYF; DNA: TGTGCCAGCAGCTTAGGGGGACCGGCAGATACGCAGTATTTT
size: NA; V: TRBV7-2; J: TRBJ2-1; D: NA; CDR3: CASSLVEGGLTAYNEQFF; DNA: TGTGCCAGCAGCTTAGTCGAGGGGGGCCTAACCGCCTACAATGAGCAGTTCTTC
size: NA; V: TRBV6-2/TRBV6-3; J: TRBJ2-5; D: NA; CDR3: CASSYTGLIQETQYF; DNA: TGTGCCAGCAGTTACACGGGGCTGATCCAAGAGACCCAGTACTTC
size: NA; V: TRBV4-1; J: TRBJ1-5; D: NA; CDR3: CASSLTLQGSNQPQHF; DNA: TGCGCCAGCAGCCTAACCCTGCAGGGGAGCAATCAGCCCCAGCATTTT
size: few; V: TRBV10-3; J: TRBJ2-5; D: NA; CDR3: CAMGPPGETQYF; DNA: TGTGCCATGGGACCCCCGGGAGAGACCCAGTACTTC
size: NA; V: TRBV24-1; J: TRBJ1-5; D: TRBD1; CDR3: CATSSTQGAVNQPQHF; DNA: TGTGCCACCAGCTCCACTCAGGGGGCAGTCAATCAGCCCCAGCATTTT
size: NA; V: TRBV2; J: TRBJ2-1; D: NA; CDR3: CASSSINGQFF; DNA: TGTGCCAGCAGTTCAATCAATGGGCAGTTCTTC
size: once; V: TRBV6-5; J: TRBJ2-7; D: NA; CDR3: CASSRRAYSYEQYF; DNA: TGTGCCAGCAGCCGCAGGGCCTACTCCTACGAGCAGTACTTC
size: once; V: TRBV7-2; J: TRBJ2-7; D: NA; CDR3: CASSPRGRSLEQYF; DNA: TGCGCCAGCAGCCCCCGCGGTCGCTCTCTCGAGCAGTACTTC